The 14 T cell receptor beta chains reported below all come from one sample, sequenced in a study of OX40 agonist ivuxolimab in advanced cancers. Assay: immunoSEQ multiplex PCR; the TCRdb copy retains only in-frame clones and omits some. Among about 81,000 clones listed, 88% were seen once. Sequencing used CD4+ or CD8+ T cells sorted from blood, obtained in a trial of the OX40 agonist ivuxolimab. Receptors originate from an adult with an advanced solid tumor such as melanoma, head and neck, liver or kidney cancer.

The CDR3 loop reads CASSLVPGGKTGELFF. CDR3 in DNA: TGTGCCAGCAGCTTAGTCCCGGGAGGAAAAACCGGGGAGCTGTTTTTT. The chain joins TRBV11-2 to TRBJ2-2; 7 bases match TRBD2. The CDR3 loop spans 16 amino acids. Trimming at V came to 1 base and at J to 5 bases, leaving 7 bases not matched to a gene. Germline lookup yields CDR1 SGHAT and CDR2 FQNNGV.

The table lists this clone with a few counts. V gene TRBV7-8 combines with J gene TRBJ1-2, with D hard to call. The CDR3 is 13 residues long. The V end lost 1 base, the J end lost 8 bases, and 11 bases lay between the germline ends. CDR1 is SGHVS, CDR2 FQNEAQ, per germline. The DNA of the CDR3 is TGTGCCAGCAGCTTAGGTTTGACACCCGGCTACACCTTC. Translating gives CASSLGLTPGYTF. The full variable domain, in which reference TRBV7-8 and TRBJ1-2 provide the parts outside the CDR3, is GAGVSQSPRYKVAKRGQDVALRCDPISGHVSLFWYQQALGQGPEFLTYFQNEAQLDKSGLPSDRFFAERPEGSVSTLKIQRTQQEDSAVYLCASSLGLTPGYTFGSGTRLTVV.

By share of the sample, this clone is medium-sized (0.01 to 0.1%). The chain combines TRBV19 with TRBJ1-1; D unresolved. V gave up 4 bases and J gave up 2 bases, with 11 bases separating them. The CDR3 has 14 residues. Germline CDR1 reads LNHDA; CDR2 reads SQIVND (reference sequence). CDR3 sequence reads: CASSNRASNTEAFF. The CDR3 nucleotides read TGTGCCAGTAGTAATCGGGCTTCAAACACTGAAGCTTTCTTT.

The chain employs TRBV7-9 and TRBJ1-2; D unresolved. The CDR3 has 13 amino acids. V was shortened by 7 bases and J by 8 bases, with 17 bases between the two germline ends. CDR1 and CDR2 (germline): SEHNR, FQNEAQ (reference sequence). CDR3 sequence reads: CASNQAAHSGYTF. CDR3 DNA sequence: TGTGCCAGCAACCAGGCTGCCCATTCGGGCTACACCTTC.

The CDR3 region is CASSLGGTAGSRSYEQYF. For the CDR3, the DNA is TGTGCCAGCAGCTTAGGTGGGACCGCTGGAAGCCGCTCCTACGAGCAGTACTTC. The chain employs TRBV7-9 and TRBJ2-7; TRBD1 or TRBD2 may be the D gene (5 bases each). V lost 1 base and J 0 bases, leaving 19 bases between the germline ends. CDR1 and CDR2 (germline): SEHNR, FQNEAQ (reference sequence). This CDR3 contains 18 residues.

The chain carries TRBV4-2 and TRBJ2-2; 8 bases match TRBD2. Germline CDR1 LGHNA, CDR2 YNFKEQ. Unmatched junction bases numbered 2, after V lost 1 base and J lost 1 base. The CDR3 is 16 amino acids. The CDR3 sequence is CASSQGSGGNTGELFF. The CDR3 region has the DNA TGTGCCAGCAGCCAAGGCAGCGGGGGGAACACCGGGGAGCTGTTTTTT.

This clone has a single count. The CDR3 DNA follows: TGTGCCAGCAGGGGTACACCTTCCTCTGGAAACACCATATATTTT. Amino acid sequence: CASRGTPSSGNTIYF. The V and J genes are TRBV6-1 and TRBJ1-3; D gene unclear. CDR1 and CDR2 (germline): MNHNS, SASEGT. V lost 6 bases, J lost 0 bases, and 12 bases lay in between. The CDR3 runs to 15 residues.

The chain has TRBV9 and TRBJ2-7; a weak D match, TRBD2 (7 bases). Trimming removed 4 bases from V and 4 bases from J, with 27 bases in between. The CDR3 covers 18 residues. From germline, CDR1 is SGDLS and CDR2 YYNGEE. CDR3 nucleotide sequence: TGTGCCAGCAGCCCATGGGGGGGGCGAACTCACGACCCTTACGAGCAGTACTTC. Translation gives CASSPWGGRTHDPYEQYF.

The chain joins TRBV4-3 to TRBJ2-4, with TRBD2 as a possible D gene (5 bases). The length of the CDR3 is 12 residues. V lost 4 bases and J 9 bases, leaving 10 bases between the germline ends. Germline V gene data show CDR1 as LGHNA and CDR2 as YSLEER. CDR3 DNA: TGCGCCAGCAGCCGCGGAGAGGGCATTCAGTACTTC. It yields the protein CASSRGEGIQYF.

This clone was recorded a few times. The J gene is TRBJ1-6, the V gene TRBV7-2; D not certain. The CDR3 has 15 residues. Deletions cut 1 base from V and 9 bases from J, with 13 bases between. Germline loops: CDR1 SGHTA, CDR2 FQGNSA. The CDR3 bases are TGTGCCAGCAGCTTAGATTTCAGCTTAACTTCACCCCTCCACTTT. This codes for CASSLDFSLTSPLHF.

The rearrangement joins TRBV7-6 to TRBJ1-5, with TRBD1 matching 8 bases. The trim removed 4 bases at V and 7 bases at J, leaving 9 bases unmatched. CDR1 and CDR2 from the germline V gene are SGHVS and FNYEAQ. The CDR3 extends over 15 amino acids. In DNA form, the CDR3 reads TGTGCCAGCAGCTACGGACAGGGAGGGAACCAGCCCCAGCATTTT. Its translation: CASSYGQGGNQPQHF.

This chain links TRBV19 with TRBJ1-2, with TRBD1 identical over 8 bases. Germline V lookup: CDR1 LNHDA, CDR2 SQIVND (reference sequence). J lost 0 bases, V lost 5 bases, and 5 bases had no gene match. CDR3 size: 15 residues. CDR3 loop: CASSVSGQANYGYTF. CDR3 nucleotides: TGTGCCAGTAGTGTCTCGGGACAGGCTAACTATGGCTACACCTTC. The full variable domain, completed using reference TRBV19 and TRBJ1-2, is DGGITQSPKYLFRKEGQNVTLSCEQNLNHDAMYWYRQDPGQGLRLIYYSQIVNDFQKGDIAEGYSVSREKKESFPLTVTSAQKNPTAFYLCASSVSGQANYGYTFGSGTRLTVV.

The CDR3 DNA sequence: TGTGCCAGCTCACCCTCGGGGGCGCAGGGAAACACCATATATTTT. This sequence encodes CASSPSGAQGNTIYF. V gene TRBV18 combines with J gene TRBJ1-3; a weak D match, TRBD1 (6 bases). CDR1 and CDR2 from the germline V gene are KGHSH and LQKENI. Trimming left V 3 bases short and J 4 bases short, with 13 bases between. The CDR3 loop spans 15 amino acids. Full variable domain (remainder filled in from reference TRBV18 and TRBJ1-3): NAGVMQNPRHLVRRRGQEARLRCSPMKGHSHVYWYRQLPEEGLKFMVYLQKENIIDESGMPKERFSAEFPKEGPSILRIQQVVRGDSAAYFCASSPSGAQGNTIYFGEGSWLTVV.

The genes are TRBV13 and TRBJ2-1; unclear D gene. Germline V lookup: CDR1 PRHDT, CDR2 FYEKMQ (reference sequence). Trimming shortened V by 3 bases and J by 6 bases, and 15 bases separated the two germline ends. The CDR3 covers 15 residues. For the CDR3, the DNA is TGTGCCAGCAGCTTGGGGTCTAGTGGTAGCAATGAGCAGTTCTTC. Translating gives CASSLGSSGSNEQFF.